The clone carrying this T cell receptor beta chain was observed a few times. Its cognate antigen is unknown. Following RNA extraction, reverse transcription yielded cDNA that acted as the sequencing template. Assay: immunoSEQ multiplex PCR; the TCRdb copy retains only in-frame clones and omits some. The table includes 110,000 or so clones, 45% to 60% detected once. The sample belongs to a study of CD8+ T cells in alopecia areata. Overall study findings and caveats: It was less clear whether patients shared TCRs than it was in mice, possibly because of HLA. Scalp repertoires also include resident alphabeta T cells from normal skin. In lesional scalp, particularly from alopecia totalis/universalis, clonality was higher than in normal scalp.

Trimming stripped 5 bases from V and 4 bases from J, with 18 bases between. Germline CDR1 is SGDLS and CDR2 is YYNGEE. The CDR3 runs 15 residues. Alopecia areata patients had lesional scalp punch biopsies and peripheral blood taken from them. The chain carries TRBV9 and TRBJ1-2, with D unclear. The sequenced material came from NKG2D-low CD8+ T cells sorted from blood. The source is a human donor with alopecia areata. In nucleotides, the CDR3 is TGTGCCAGCAGTGCTTTTGGTCCGGGTGGCTATGGCTACACCTTC. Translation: CASSAFGPGGYGYTF.